One and the same sample provided the 32 T cell receptor beta chains below, sequenced in a study of neurological immune-mediated disorders. TCRdb itself ran the 5' RACE reads through MiXCR, one entry per CDR3 protein. The repertoire consists of 71,000 or so distinct CDR3 sequences, with roughly 13% occurring once and the leading ten covering around 4.3%. The sample's time point: longitudinal time-point 1 (baseline). Sequencing was carried out using PBMCs. These receptor sequences come from a female donor with HTLV-1-associated myelopathy (HAM/TSP).

This clonotype has at least ten counts. The chain recombines TRBV27 with TRBJ2-5; no firm D call. Deletions cut 3 bases from V and 1 base from J, with 9 bases between. The CDR3 totals 14 residues. Germline CDR1 MNHEY, CDR2 SMNVEV (reference sequence). The DNA of the CDR3 is TGTGCCAGCAGTTTTTTAGGGTTCCAAGAGACCCAGTACTTC. Protein product: CASSFLGFQETQYF.

This clonotype was seen many times. V gene TRBV11-3 combines with J gene TRBJ2-7; weak D call: TRBD1 (6 bases). The germline V and J ends were trimmed by 3 bases and 3 bases, with 9 bases remaining between them. This CDR3 contains 13 residues. Germline V gene data show CDR1 as SGHNT and CDR2 as YENEEA. The DNA for the CDR3 is TGTGCCAGCAGCTTCACAGGGAACTACGAGCAGTACTTC. Residues: CASSFTGNYEQYF.

In this sample, this clonotype is medium-sized. This chain connects TRBV5-1 to TRBJ2-7; D gene ambiguous. There are 11 residues in the CDR3. Trimming removed 6 bases at V and 2 bases at J, with 6 bases between. Germline V gene data show CDR1 as SGHRS and CDR2 as YFSETQ. The CDR3 here is CASKSAYEQYF. The CDR3 nucleotides read TGCGCCAGCAAGAGCGCCTACGAGCAGTACTTC.

This clonotype was detected many times. This chain links TRBV5-1 with TRBJ1-1; TRBD1 matches at 8 bases. The CDR3 contains 13 residues. The germline gives CDR1 SGHRS, CDR2 YFSETQ. V lost 3 bases to trimming and J lost 3 bases; unmatched junction nucleotides: 1. The CDR3 here is CASSSDRDTEAFF. DNA for the CDR3: TGCGCCAGCAGCTCGGACAGGGACACTGAAGCTTTCTTT.

At least ten counts were recorded for this clonotype. The V gene is TRBV7-9, the J gene TRBJ2-3, with 13 bases matching TRBD2. This CDR3 contains 20 residues. Per germline, CDR1 SEHNR and CDR2 FQNEAQ (reference sequence). With 1 base clipped from V and 4 bases from J, the junction kept 14 bases outside the gene matches. CDR3 bases: TGTGCCAGCAGCTTAGGGTTTCCGGGACTAGCGGGGAAGACATCAGATACGCAGTATTTT. Its translation: CASSLGFPGLAGKTSDTQYF.

This rearrangement joins TRBV9 to TRBJ1-4; D is uncertain. Germline V CDR1 and CDR2: SGDLS, YYNGEE. The CDR3 contains 15 residues. The V end was cut by 3 bases, the J end by 0 bases, with 9 bases between. The CDR3 is CASSAGMTTNEKLFF. CDR3 sequence (DNA): TGTGCCAGCAGCGCCGGAATGACAACTAATGAAAAACTGTTTTTT.

The sample holds many counts of this clonotype. The chain combines TRBV20-1 with TRBJ2-7; TRBD2 might be the D (5 bases). Trimming cost V 0 bases and J 5 bases, with 14 bases left between them. Germline CDR1 is DFQATT and CDR2 is SNEGSKA (reference sequence). The CDR3 runs 14 residues. As DNA, the CDR3 is TGCAGTGCTAGAGATTTAGTGGGAGATCACGAGCAGTACTTC. This translates into CSARDLVGDHEQYF.

The chain has TRBV6-1 and TRBJ2-5; TRBD1 matches 8 bases. The CDR3 is 15 amino acids. Germline V lookup: CDR1 MNHNS, CDR2 SASEGT. V shed 6 bases, J shed 5 bases, and the junction held 11 bases outside the gene matches. For the CDR3, the DNA is TGTGCCAGCAGGACCGGGACAGGACTTGGGGAGACCCAGTACTTC. The encoded protein is CASRTGTGLGETQYF.

This clonotype was seen many times. V and J are TRBV20-1 and TRBJ1-2, with TRBD1 matching 10 bases. Germline V CDR1 and CDR2: DFQATT, SNEGSKA (reference sequence). V gave up 5 bases and J gave up 4 bases; unmatched junction bases: 1. This CDR3 is 12 amino acids long. CDR3 amino acids: CSAWDRGYGYTF. CDR3 nucleotides: TGCAGTGCTTGGGACAGGGGCTATGGCTACACCTTC.

Concerning this clonotype itself: Just one base apart from a much larger clone, this may be a read error. The chain carries TRBV7-2 and TRBJ2-3, with a weak D call TRBD2 (8 bases). CDR1 and CDR2 from the germline V gene are SGHTA and FQGNSA. The CDR3 totals 17 residues. Trimming removed 5 bases from V and 5 bases from J, with 23 bases in between. The chain's CDR3 is CASSPRGQRGWLDTQYF. In nucleotides, the CDR3 is TGTGCCAGCAGCCCCCGGGGACAGCGGGGGTGGTTAGATACGCAGTATTTT. The full variable domain, in which reference TRBV7-2 and TRBJ2-3 provide the parts outside the CDR3, is GAGVSQSPSNKVTEKGKDVELRCDPISGHTALYWYRQSLGQGLEFLIYFQGNSAPDKSGLPSDRFSAERTGGSVSTLTIQRTQQEDSAVYLCASSPRGQRGWLDTQYFGPGTRLTVL.

Concerning this clonotype: The junction departs from the called germline gene at one end, perhaps through a read error. The chain uses TRBV27 and TRBJ1-5, with unresolved D. This CDR3 contains 14 residues. CDR1 is MNHEY, CDR2 SMNVEV, per germline (reference sequence). Written as DNA, the CDR3 is TGTGCCAGCAGTTTAGAGGGTAGCAGTCAGCCCCAGCATTTT. It translates to CASSLEGSSQPQHF.

V and J are TRBV2 and TRBJ2-3; D unclear. The CDR3 has 12 residues. Germline V gene data show CDR1 as SNHLY and CDR2 as FYNNEI. V was pared by 5 bases and J by 5 bases, with 8 bases between. CDR3 sequence reads: CASSPSVDTQYF. CDR3 coding DNA: TGTGCCAGCAGTCCGTCGGTAGATACGCAGTATTTT.

This clonotype was detected many times. The V and J genes are TRBV7-8 and TRBJ2-1; the D gene is possibly TRBD1 (5 bases). This CDR3 comprises 13 residues. Per germline, CDR1 SGHVS and CDR2 FQNEAQ. V lost 8 bases and J 6 bases, leaving 14 bases between the germline ends. The CDR3: CASLARVGNEQFF. CDR3 in DNA: TGTGCCAGCCTCGCCAGGGTGGGCAATGAGCAGTTCTTC.

This clonotype was detected ten times or more. The CDR3 reads CASSLYRLADNEQFF. In DNA, the CDR3 is TGCGCCAGCAGCTTGTACAGACTAGCGGATAATGAGCAGTTCTTC. The V gene is TRBV5-1, the J gene TRBJ2-1; TRBD2 aligns across 9 bases. The CDR3 is 15 residues long. With 1 base clipped from V and 7 bases from J, the junction kept 6 bases outside the gene matches. Germline lookup yields CDR1 SGHRS and CDR2 YFSETQ.

The table lists this clonotype with many counts. V is TRBV5-1 and J is TRBJ2-2; TRBD1 aligns across 8 bases. Germline assignment: CDR1 SGHRS and CDR2 YFSETQ. Trimming took 6 bases from V and 2 from J; bases not matched to a gene: 6. The CDR3 has 15 amino acids. CDR3 DNA: TGCGCCAGCACCCTACAGGGGGAAAACACCGGGGAGCTGTTTTTT. Protein product: CASTLQGENTGELFF.

This clonotype was picked up many times. The chain employs TRBV7-2 and TRBJ2-7, with D possibly TRBD2 on 7 matching bases. The CDR3 is 14 amino acids. Germline V CDR1 and CDR2: SGHTA, FQGNSA. V lost 2 bases, J lost 3 bases, and 11 bases lay in between. The CDR3 bases are TGTGCCAGCAGCTTACAAGGGGGGGGCTACGAGCAGTACTTC. It specifies CASSLQGGGYEQYF.

This clonotype was seen ten or more times. The chain couples TRBV5-1 to TRBJ2-2; D ambiguous. Looked up from germline, CDR1 is SGHRS and CDR2 is YFSETQ. This CDR3 is built from 14 residues. Deletions cut 2 bases from V and 3 bases from J, with 8 bases between. CDR3 in amino acids: CASSFNGDTGELFF. For the CDR3, the DNA is TGCGCCAGCAGCTTTAACGGAGACACCGGGGAGCTGTTTTTT.

This clonotype was recorded many times. This chain links TRBV7-8 with TRBJ1-1, with 7 bases lining up with TRBD1. CDR1 is SGHVS and CDR2 is FQNEAQ in the germline V gene. CDR3 size: 14 residues. With 5 bases clipped from V and 1 base from J, the junction kept 4 bases outside the gene matches. The CDR3 DNA reads TGTGCCAGCAGCGAGGGGGCTCGGAACACTGAAGCTTTCTTT. This gives the protein CASSEGARNTEAFF.

This clonotype occurred once. At one boundary the junction diverges from the germline segment, which might be a read error. The chain carries TRBV28 and TRBJ1-5; D unresolved. This CDR3 comprises 15 residues. Germline V gene sequence: CDR1 MDHEN, CDR2 SYDVKM. This CDR3 reads CASTPAGTSNQTQNF. The CDR3 DNA sequence: TGTGCCAGCACCCCGGCAGGCACCTCGAATCAGACCCAGAATTTT.

This clonotype showed up many times. As DNA, the CDR3 is TGTGCCAGCCGGACTGGAAATGAGCAGTTCTTC. Translation: CASRTGNEQFF. The chain couples TRBV6-5 to TRBJ2-1, with D perhaps TRBD2 (5 bases). The CDR3 spans 11 residues. In germline, CDR1 is MNHEY, CDR2 SVGAGI. The V gene lost 8 bases and the J gene lost 7 bases, with 9 bases spanning the gap.

J is TRBJ2-5 and V is TRBV5-1; D is perhaps TRBD1 (5 bases). Trimming left V 2 bases short and J 1 base short, with 12 bases between. The CDR3 spans 15 residues. The germline gives CDR1 SGHRS, CDR2 YFSETQ. The CDR3 bases are TGCGCCAGCAGCTTATCCGGTGGGGCCCAAGAGACCCAGTACTTC. It translates to CASSLSGGAQETQYF. Combining the CDR3 with reference TRBV5-1 and TRBJ2-5 gives the whole variable domain KAGVTQTPRYLIKTRGQQVTLSCSPISGHRSVSWYQQTPGQGLQFLFEYFSETQRNKGNFPGRFSGRQFSNSRSEMNVSTLELGDSALYLCASSLSGGAQETQYFGPGTRLLVL.

The sample holds many counts of this clonotype. J is TRBJ1-1 and V is TRBV7-8; 9 nucleotides agree with TRBD1. This CDR3 comprises 15 residues. Germline-derived CDR1 and CDR2 are SGHVS and FQNEAQ. V was clipped by 4 bases and J by 0 bases; unmatched bases: 3. In nucleotides, the CDR3 is TGTGCCAGCAGCTACAGGGACAGGGTGAACACTGAAGCTTTCTTT. This gives the protein CASSYRDRVNTEAFF.

This clonotype occurred many times. Relative to the germline gene, one junction end is altered; a read error may explain this. The J gene is TRBJ2-1, the V gene TRBV3-1; TRBD1 or TRBD2 may be the D gene (6 bases each). This CDR3 region has 17 residues. Germline CDR1 and CDR2: LGHDT and YNNKEL (reference sequence). The CDR3 here is CASSEEGRKGGYNEQFF. The CDR3 DNA sequence: TGTGCCAGCAGCGAAGAAGGTAGAAAGGGGGGATACAATGAGCAGTTCTTC.

Many counts were recorded for this clonotype. The genes are TRBV7-9 and TRBJ2-1, with TRBD1 matching 9 bases. Germline loops: CDR1 SEHNR, CDR2 FQNEAQ (reference sequence). The ends lost 11 bases at V and 5 bases at J; junction bases unmatched: 7. The CDR3 runs to 13 residues. The CDR3 is CAGRDRAHNEQFF. The CDR3 DNA reads as TGTGCCGGTAGGGACAGGGCCCACAATGAGCAGTTCTTC.

This clonotype was picked up many times. This sequence joins TRBV29-1 and TRBJ1-2; 9 bases map to TRBD1. J lost 4 bases, V lost 7 bases, and 13 bases had no gene match. Per germline, CDR1 SQVTM and CDR2 ANQGSEA. The CDR3 has 15 amino acids. CDR3 residues: CSAARRDRVSYGYTF. The CDR3 DNA is TGCAGCGCTGCTCGCCGGGACAGGGTGAGCTATGGCTACACCTTC.

The chain uses TRBV21-1 and TRBJ2-3; the table's D call TRBD1 went unverified against the DNA. TRBV21-1 is shown as a pseudogene. CDR3 length: 15 residues. The CDR3 nucleotides are TGTGCCAGCAGCGCCGGGATAGGGACCCCAGATACGCAGTATTTT. Its translation is CASSAGIGTPDTQYF.

The rearrangement uses TRBV20-1 and TRBJ1-2; 9 positions agree with TRBD1. After removal of 6 bases from V and 8 bases from J, the junction contained 7 bases not matched to a gene. Germline V gene lookup returns CDR1 DFQATT and CDR2 SNEGSKA (reference sequence). The CDR3 spans 12 residues. CDR3 residues: CSALGTGHGYTF. The CDR3 nucleotides read TGCAGTGCCCTTGGGACAGGGCACGGCTACACCTTC.

There are many counts of this clonotype. The genes are TRBV5-1 and TRBJ2-3; D may be TRBD1 (6 bases). Germline CDR1 SGHRS, CDR2 YFSETQ. The CDR3 is 14 amino acids. V was shortened by 2 bases and J by 8 bases, with 15 bases between the two germline ends. CDR3 nucleotide sequence: TGCGCCAGCAGCTTCGACGGACAGTCGACTACGCAGTATTTT. As protein: CASSFDGQSTTQYF.

There are a few counts of this clonotype. The J gene is TRBJ2-1, the V gene TRBV2, with 7 bases lining up with TRBD2. The germline gives CDR1 SNHLY, CDR2 FYNNEI. The J segment lost 3 bases and the V segment lost 6 bases, leaving 8 bases of the junction unmatched. This CDR3 spans 15 amino acids. DNA for the CDR3: TGTGCCAGCAGGCTCCGCGGGACTAACTACAATGAGCAGTTCTTC. Its protein is CASRLRGTNYNEQFF.

This clonotype was counted at least ten times. The rearrangement uses TRBV28 and TRBJ2-7, with D possibly TRBD1 on 6 matching bases. Germline loops: CDR1 MDHEN, CDR2 SYDVKM. V was trimmed by 7 bases and J by 0 bases, leaving 13 bases between them. This CDR3 has 14 residues. In DNA form, the CDR3 reads TGTGCCAGCAAAGGACGAGGGGGCTCCTACGAGCAGTACTTC. Its translation: CASKGRGGSYEQYF.

This clonotype has a count of ten or more. The chain joins TRBV20-1 to TRBJ1-5; 9 positions agree with TRBD1. The V gene end was trimmed by 0 bases and the J gene end by 7 bases; junction bases not matched to a gene: 7. Germline loops: CDR1 DFQATT, CDR2 SNEGSKA (reference sequence). The CDR3 sequence is 15 residues long. This CDR3 reads CSARDQDRGLQPQHF. CDR3 DNA sequence: TGCAGTGCTAGAGATCAGGACAGGGGTTTACAGCCCCAGCATTTT.

This clonotype was seen many times. The chain uses TRBV5-6 and TRBJ1-1, with 8 bases matching TRBD1. The germline gives CDR1 SGHDT, CDR2 YYEEEE. The CDR3 loop spans 16 amino acids. After removal of 0 bases from V and 1 base from J, the junction contained 5 bases not matched to a gene. The chain's CDR3 is CASSLGWTGRNTEAFF. CDR3 nucleotides: TGTGCCAGCAGCTTGGGTTGGACAGGGAGGAACACTGAAGCTTTCTTT.